These 17 T cell receptor beta chains were all obtained from the same sample, sequenced in a study of CD8+ T cells in alopecia areata. Following extraction, RNA underwent reverse transcription to cDNA, which served as the sequencing template. Profiled with immunoSEQ multiplex PCR; TCRdb holds only in-frame clones, not every one. The repertoire holds around 50,000 clones, with roughly 96% as singletons. The sample here was CD8+ T cells sorted from blood, taken at week 0. The receptors here all came from a human donor with alopecia areata.

The rearrangement uses TRBV19 and TRBJ1-1; no firm D call. Looked up from germline, CDR1 is LNHDA and CDR2 is SQIVND (reference sequence). This CDR3 has 12 residues. V lost 8 bases and J lost 1, with 8 bases in between. CDR3 residues: CASSEGNTEAFF. CDR3 in DNA: TGTGCCAGTTCCGAAGGGAACACTGAAGCTTTCTTT. Complete variable domain (other parts from reference TRBV19 and TRBJ1-1): DGGITQSPKYLFRKEGQNVTLSCEQNLNHDAMYWYRQDPGQGLRLIYYSQIVNDFQKGDIAEGYSVSREKKESFPLTVTSAQKNPTAFYLCASSEGNTEAFFGQGTRLTVV.

The chain combines TRBV2 with TRBJ2-1; 7 bases map to TRBD1. CDR1 and CDR2 (germline): SNHLY, FYNNEI. The junction had 6 bases not matched to a gene; V was cut back by 4 bases and J by 0 bases. This CDR3 is 16 amino acids long. This CDR3 is CASSATGQSSYNEQFF. CDR3 bases: TGTGCCAGCAGTGCGACGGGACAGAGCTCCTACAATGAGCAGTTCTTC.

The genes are TRBV7-9 and TRBJ2-5; TRBD1 is a possible D gene (7 bases). CDR1 SEHNR and CDR2 FQNEAQ come from the germline V gene (reference sequence). The length of the CDR3 is 15 residues. The V gene lost 5 bases and the J gene lost 2 bases, with 15 bases spanning the gap. CDR3 DNA sequence: TGTGCCAGCAGCCCAGGAGGGACAGTACAAGAGACCCAGTACTTC. Protein product: CASSPGGTVQETQYF.

This clone appeared once. The chain carries TRBV27 and TRBJ1-4, with 7 bases identical to TRBD1. Germline lookup yields CDR1 MNHEY and CDR2 SMNVEV (reference sequence). This CDR3 is 14 amino acids long. Unmatched junction bases numbered 14, after V lost 8 bases and J lost 11 bases. The CDR3 bases are TGTGCCAGCGGACAGGAGGGGGGGGATTGGAAACTGTTTTTT. Its translation: CASGQEGGDWKLFF.

The gene calls are TRBV7-2 and TRBJ2-1, with 8 nucleotides matching TRBD2. The CDR3 runs 17 residues. CDR1 SGHTA and CDR2 FQGNSA come from the germline V gene. The ends lost 0 bases at V and 5 bases at J; junction bases unmatched: 9. CDR3 nucleotide sequence: TGTGCCAGCAGCTTAGCCGCACCGGGACTAGTTGACAATGAGCAGTTCTTC. It codes for CASSLAAPGLVDNEQFF.

V and J are TRBV5-4 and TRBJ2-1; TRBD1 agrees at 10 bases. V shed 4 bases and J 6 bases; nucleotides not matched to a gene: 10. In germline, CDR1 is SGHNT, CDR2 YYREEE (reference sequence). The CDR3 sequence is 16 residues long. The CDR3 nucleotides are TGTGCCAGCAGCATTTCCGGGACAGGGGTCCCCAATGAGCAGTTCTTC. As protein: CASSISGTGVPNEQFF. The full variable domain, with the rest looked up from reference TRBV5-4 and TRBJ2-1, is ETGVTQSPTHLIKTRGQQVTLRCSSQSGHNTVSWYQQALGQGPQFIFQYYREEENGRGNFPPRFSGLQFPNYSSELNVNALELDDSALYLCASSISGTGVPNEQFFGPGTRLTVL.

This rearrangement joins TRBV29-1 to TRBJ1-1; D remains ambiguous. Germline V gives CDR1 SQVTM, CDR2 ANQGSEA. V lost 4 bases, J lost 6 bases, and 9 bases lay in between. The CDR3 loop spans 11 amino acids. In DNA form, the CDR3 reads TGCAGCGTTGGAGGGTCTCCTGAAGCTTTCTTT. Its translation is CSVGGSPEAFF.

J is TRBJ1-5 and V is TRBV5-8; D possibly corresponds to TRBD1 (5 bases). In germline, CDR1 is SGHTS, CDR2 YDEGEE. This CDR3 is built from 15 residues. V was pared by 3 bases and J by 9 bases, with 19 bases between. The CDR3 sequence is CASSWGDSNFRPQHF. In DNA form, the CDR3 reads TGTGCCAGCAGCTGGGGAGACAGTAACTTTAGGCCCCAGCATTTT. Based on the CDR3 plus reference TRBV5-8 and TRBJ1-5, the full variable domain is EAGVTQSPTHLIKTRGQQATLRCSPISGHTSVYWYQQALGLGLQFLLWYDEGEERNRGNFPPRFSGRQFPNYSSELNVNALELEDSALYLCASSWGDSNFRPQHFGDGTRLSIL.

In nucleotides, the CDR3 is TGTGCCAGCAGCTTGGGAAGGAAAAGGGACGAGCAGTACTTC. It is translated as CASSLGRKRDEQYF. The chain joins TRBV5-4 to TRBJ2-7; D gene unclear. Germline CDR1 is SGHNT and CDR2 is YYREEE (reference sequence). The CDR3 is 14 residues long. With 0 bases removed from V and 5 bases from J, the gap between germline ends came to 12 bases.

The rearrangement uses TRBV5-1 and TRBJ2-4, with unresolved D. V lost 4 bases and J lost 0, with 20 bases in between. This CDR3 region has 18 residues. Germline values: CDR1 SGHRS, CDR2 YFSETQ. The CDR3 bases are TGCGCCAGCAGCCCAAGGGCAGGCTCCAAGATAGCCAAAAACATTCAGTACTTC. Encoded protein: CASSPRAGSKIAKNIQYF.

This chain joins TRBV11-3 and TRBJ2-5; D is ambiguous. The CDR3 has 14 residues. Deletions cut 3 bases from V and 5 bases from J, with 13 bases between. The germline gives CDR1 SGHNT, CDR2 YENEEA. CDR3 nucleotide sequence: TGTGCCAGCAGCTTTGGGGAAGTGGCGGAGACCCAGTACTTC. This codes for CASSFGEVAETQYF.

The chain couples TRBV27 to TRBJ2-3; 8 bases are a match to TRBD1. CDR1 is MNHEY, CDR2 SMNVEV, per germline (reference sequence). V shed 0 bases, J shed 3 bases, and the junction held 5 bases outside the gene matches. This CDR3 comprises 16 residues. In nucleotides, the CDR3 is TGTGCCAGCAGTTTATCCGGACAGGGAAGGACAGATACGCAGTATTTT. It encodes CASSLSGQGRTDTQYF.

The table lists this clone with a few counts. The chain combines TRBV7-9 with TRBJ2-7, with 11 bases that match TRBD2. V was pared by 5 bases and J by 3 bases, with 3 bases of the junction left unmatched. The CDR3 loop spans 14 amino acids. Germline CDR1 is SEHNR and CDR2 is FQNEAQ (reference sequence). Here the CDR3 DNA reads TGTGCCAGCAGCACTAGCGGGGGCCGCTACGAGCAGTACTTC. It yields the protein CASSTSGGRYEQYF.

CDR3 in amino acids: CSVVQGNRYYTF. The CDR3 coding sequence is TGCAGCGTTGTGCAAGGGAATCGGTACTACACCTTC. The rearrangement joins TRBV29-1 to TRBJ1-2; D gene unclear. Between the trimmed V and J ends, which lost 4 bases and 10 bases, there was a span of 16 bases. The germline V gene encodes CDR1 SQVTM and CDR2 ANQGSEA. The CDR3 is 12 residues long.

The chain has TRBV15 and TRBJ2-7; D remains unclear. The germline V gene encodes CDR1 LNHNV and CDR2 YYDKDF (reference sequence). V was pared by 1 base and J by 0 bases, with 16 bases between. CDR3 size: 17 residues. In DNA form, the CDR3 reads TGTGCCACCAGCAGAGGAAATCTGTTAGAACGCTCCTACGAGCAGTACTTC. Translating gives CATSRGNLLERSYEQYF.

V gene TRBV6-5 combines with J gene TRBJ2-7; weak D call: TRBD2 (7 bases). V lost 5 bases and J 1 base, leaving 12 bases between the germline ends. Germline CDR1 reads MNHEY; CDR2 reads SVGAGI. The CDR3 length is 14 residues. The CDR3: CASSKGGLSYEQYF. In nucleotides, the CDR3 is TGTGCCAGCAGTAAGGGGGGGTTGTCCTACGAGCAGTACTTC.

This chain uses TRBV6-5 with TRBJ2-7, with 9 bases identical to TRBD1. In germline, CDR1 is MNHEY, CDR2 SVGAGI. The CDR3 consists of 13 residues. With 4 bases clipped from V and 5 bases from J, the junction kept 3 bases outside the gene matches. As DNA, the CDR3 is TGTGCCAGCAGTTTCTGGACAGGGGACGAGCAGTACTTC. Encoded protein: CASSFWTGDEQYF.